These 27 T cell receptor beta chains were sequenced from one sample in a study of preoperative IRX-2 immunotherapy in early breast cancer. The assay was immunoSEQ multiplex PCR, and TCRdb's table has in-frame clones only and misses some. The data show more than 50,000 clones, with approximately 93% seen just once and under 2% held by the top ten. Treatment given: preoperative locoregional IRX-2 cytokine immunotherapy. Sampling took place from a patient treated with IRX-2 immunotherapy. The receptor set was obtained from a human donor with breast cancer.

The V and J genes are TRBV27 and TRBJ2-1, with TRBD1 matching over 9 bases. The V segment lost 1 base and the J segment 13 bases; nucleotides outside the gene matches: 2. The CDR3 runs 12 residues. Germline V gives CDR1 MNHEY, CDR2 SMNVEV (reference sequence). CDR3 DNA: TGTGCCAGCAGTTTATGGGGACAGGGTCAGTTCTTC. Protein: CASSLWGQGQFF.

This clone was counted a single time. This chain joins TRBV7-3 and TRBJ2-2; 11 bases match TRBD2. The germline CDR1 and CDR2 sequences are SGHTA and FQGTGA. V lost 2 bases, J lost 5 bases, and 4 bases stayed unmatched. The CDR3 covers 16 residues. The CDR3 region is CASSLLSSGGTGELFF. CDR3 DNA: TGTGCCAGCAGCTTACTATCTAGCGGGGGGACCGGGGAGCTGTTTTTT.

This clone was observed once. The chain couples TRBV5-6 to TRBJ1-5, with D perhaps TRBD1 (5 bases). V lost 3 bases and J 1 base, leaving 14 bases between the germline ends. In germline, CDR1 is SGHDT, CDR2 YYEEEE. CDR3 size: 16 residues. The DNA for the CDR3 is TGTGCCAGCAGCTCCCTTGGGGGGTCCAGCAATCAGCCCCAGCATTTT. Residues: CASSSLGGSSNQPQHF.

This chain uses TRBV2 with TRBJ1-1; D gene unclear. From germline, CDR1 is SNHLY and CDR2 FYNNEI. V shed 8 bases and J shed 0 bases, with 13 bases lying between them. The CDR3 is 14 amino acids. The CDR3 loop reads CASGLQMMNTEAFF. As DNA, the CDR3 is TGTGCCAGCGGTTTACAAATGATGAACACTGAAGCTTTCTTT.

This rearrangement joins TRBV6-5 to TRBJ2-1; D uncertain. V was pared by 5 bases and J by 4 bases, with 6 bases between. Germline V CDR1 and CDR2: MNHEY, SVGAGI. CDR3 length equals 12 residues. The CDR3 reads CASSLLYNEQFF. CDR3 DNA: TGTGCCAGCAGTCTTCTGTACAATGAGCAGTTCTTC.

The chain links TRBV4-1 to TRBJ1-5; no clear D. This CDR3 spans 17 amino acids. V was cut by 4 bases and J by 4 bases, with 20 bases left in between. The germline CDR1 and CDR2 sequences are MGHRA and YSYEKL. This chain's CDR3 is CASSPMERNVANQPQHF. Here the CDR3 DNA reads TGCGCCAGCAGCCCGATGGAGAGGAATGTAGCGAATCAGCCCCAGCATTTT.

The V and J genes are TRBV5-4 and TRBJ1-3; D remains unclear. The germline gives CDR1 SGHNT, CDR2 YYREEE (reference sequence). With 4 bases removed from V and 2 bases from J, the gap between germline ends came to 13 bases. This CDR3 spans 15 amino acids. CDR3 in DNA: TGTGCCAGCAGCCCCGGTTCTGGGGCTGGAAACACCATATATTTT. This encodes CASSPGSGAGNTIYF.

V is TRBV7-2 and J is TRBJ2-7; D is tentatively TRBD1 or TRBD2 (5 bases each). The ends were cut back, 0 bases at V and 6 bases at J, with 15 bases in the middle. Germline V gives CDR1 SGHTA, CDR2 FQGNSA. There are 15 residues in the CDR3. CDR3 DNA sequence: TGTGCCAGCAGCTTAGCGCCCGGGGCGGGCGCCGAGCAGTACTTC. This codes for CASSLAPGAGAEQYF.

The V and J genes are TRBV7-9 and TRBJ1-1; D is unresolved. Germline V gene sequence: CDR1 SEHNR, CDR2 FQNEAQ (reference sequence). The CDR3 runs 13 residues. The germline V and J ends were trimmed by 8 bases and 0 bases, with 10 bases remaining between them. The CDR3 spells CASLRALNTEAFF. The CDR3 DNA sequence: TGTGCCAGCCTTCGGGCCTTGAACACTGAAGCTTTCTTT. The full variable domain, in which reference TRBV7-9 and TRBJ1-1 provide the parts outside the CDR3, is DTGVSQNPRHKITKRGQNVTFRCDPISEHNRLYWYRQTLGQGPEFLTYFQNEAQLEKSRLLSDRFSAERPKGSFSTLEIQRTEQGDSAMYLCASLRALNTEAFFGQGTRLTVV.

Concerning this clone itself: Other DNA variants within this sample encode the same CDR3. The chain has TRBV5-6 and TRBJ2-6; TRBD2 might be the D (5 bases). CDR3 length: 15 residues. The germline CDR1 and CDR2 sequences are SGHDT and YYEEEE. V was pared by 4 bases and J by 0 bases, with 8 bases between. CDR3 DNA sequence: TGTGCCAGCAGCCTGGGAGTCTCTGGGGCCAACGTCCTGACTTTC. Residues: CASSLGVSGANVLTF.

The chain uses TRBV18 and TRBJ2-3; TRBD1 matches at 8 bases. The CDR3 is 16 amino acids. The V gene's germline CDR1 is KGHSH and CDR2 LQKENI. Germline trimming cut 3 bases from V and 5 bases from J; bases unmatched to any gene: 10. The CDR3 here is CASSPPRDRRGDTQYF. CDR3 DNA: TGTGCCAGCTCACCCCCCCGGGACAGGCGGGGAGATACGCAGTATTTT.

This clone was observed once. V and J are TRBV27 and TRBJ1-3, with D possibly being TRBD1 (5 bases). This CDR3 is 15 amino acids long. Looked up from germline, CDR1 is MNHEY and CDR2 is SMNVEV (reference sequence). V gave up 1 base and J gave up 3 bases, with 10 bases separating them. The CDR3: CASSLFGGGGNTIYF. In nucleotides, the CDR3 is TGTGCCAGCAGTTTATTTGGGGGGGGTGGAAACACCATATATTTT.

This chain uses TRBV11-3 with TRBJ2-1; the D gene is possibly TRBD2 (6 bases). V lost 5 bases and J lost 2, with 7 bases in between. Looked up from germline, CDR1 is SGHNT and CDR2 is YENEEA. The CDR3 is made up of 13 amino acids. The DNA for the CDR3 is TGTGCCAGCAGCCGCGGGGCCTACAATGAGCAGTTCTTC. This sequence encodes CASSRGAYNEQFF.

The chain recombines TRBV5-4 with TRBJ2-7; D might be TRBD1 (5 bases). Germline CDR1 SGHNT, CDR2 YYREEE (reference sequence). The CDR3 consists of 14 residues. V shed 4 bases and J shed 4 bases, with 15 bases lying between them. The CDR3 DNA follows: TGTGCCAGCAGCCGCACAGGTCCAGGGTACGAGCAGTACTTC. It encodes CASSRTGPGYEQYF.

The chain combines TRBV7-8 with TRBJ2-7; 9 bases align to TRBD1. The CDR3 has 16 amino acids. From germline, CDR1 is SGHVS and CDR2 FQNEAQ. The V segment lost 5 bases and the J segment 6 bases; nucleotides outside the gene matches: 14. The CDR3 nucleotides read TGTGCCAGCAGCATTCTCCGGGACAGGGCCCGGGGCGAGCAGTACTTC. Amino acids: CASSILRDRARGEQYF.

As regards this clone: Additional DNA sequences in this sample encode the identical CDR3. This chain joins TRBV7-2 and TRBJ1-2; D may be TRBD1 (5 bases). In germline, CDR1 is SGHTA, CDR2 FQGNSA. V gave up 2 bases and J gave up 3 bases, with 7 bases separating them. This CDR3 spans 13 amino acids. The DNA for the CDR3 is TGTGCCAGCAGCTTACGGGGGGACTATGGCTACACCTTC. It codes for CASSLRGDYGYTF.

This chain links TRBV4-2 with TRBJ1-3; D remains ambiguous. This CDR3 spans 15 amino acids. Germline V gives CDR1 LGHNA, CDR2 YNFKEQ. The V and J ends lost 0 bases and 1 base respectively, with 7 bases between them. CDR3 DNA: TGTGCCAGCAGCCAAGATTCCGTTTCTGGAAACACCATATATTTT. Amino acids: CASSQDSVSGNTIYF.

V is TRBV19 and J is TRBJ2-3, with unresolved D. Trimming shortened V by 5 bases and J by 6 bases, and 15 bases separated the two germline ends. In germline, CDR1 is LNHDA, CDR2 SQIVND (reference sequence). CDR3 size: 14 residues. The DNA of the CDR3 is TGTGCCAGTAGTTCCTTCGTCCCCATGGATACGCAGTATTTT. This translates into CASSSFVPMDTQYF. Complete variable domain (other parts from reference TRBV19 and TRBJ2-3): DGGITQSPKYLFRKEGQNVTLSCEQNLNHDAMYWYRQDPGQGLRLIYYSQIVNDFQKGDIAEGYSVSREKKESFPLTVTSAQKNPTAFYLCASSSFVPMDTQYFGPGTRLTVL.

The chain carries TRBV19 and TRBJ1-1; no reliable D call. Trimming shortened V by 6 bases and J by 1 base, and 12 bases separated the two germline ends. The CDR3 is 14 residues long. Germline CDR1 and CDR2: LNHDA and SQIVND (reference sequence). The CDR3, as DNA: TGTGCCAGTAGCCCTGACAACCCGAACACTGAAGCTTTCTTT. Translation gives CASSPDNPNTEAFF.

The rearrangement links TRBV28 to TRBJ1-1; 8 bases agree with TRBD1. With 6 bases clipped from V and 2 bases from J, the junction kept 17 bases outside the gene matches. Germline assignment: CDR1 MDHEN and CDR2 SYDVKM. CDR3 length equals 18 residues. The CDR3 reads CASSDPPGQDGDNTEAFF. In nucleotides, the CDR3 is TGTGCCAGCAGCGATCCACCGGGACAGGATGGTGATAACACTGAAGCTTTCTTT.

The chain links TRBV28 to TRBJ2-1; 9 bases line up with TRBD1. The CDR3 loop spans 16 amino acids. Germline V gives CDR1 MDHEN, CDR2 SYDVKM. J lost 7 bases, V lost 2 bases, and 9 bases had no gene match. The CDR3 loop is CASSLGSRTGVNEQFF. In DNA, the CDR3 is TGTGCCAGCAGTTTAGGGTCTCGGACAGGGGTTAATGAGCAGTTCTTC.

The chain uses TRBV14 and TRBJ2-7; TRBD1 is a possible D gene (5 bases). Germline CDR1 is SGHDN and CDR2 is FVKESK. Trimming left V 5 bases short and J 2 bases short, with 10 bases between. The CDR3 spans 13 residues. In DNA, the CDR3 is TGTGCCAGCAGCTACAGGAACCCCTACGAGCAGTACTTC. Translating it yields CASSYRNPYEQYF.

The chain recombines TRBV10-3 with TRBJ2-2; D gene ambiguous. Trimming pared 3 bases from V and 4 bases from J, leaving 6 bases between. The CDR3 spans 13 residues. Germline CDR1 and CDR2: ENHRY and SYGVKD. CDR3 coding DNA: TGTGCCATCAGTGATAGTAGCACCGGGGAGCTGTTTTTT. Protein sequence: CAISDSSTGELFF.

The chain carries TRBV6-5 and TRBJ2-1; tentatively, D is TRBD2 (6 bases). The V end lost 1 base, the J end lost 10 bases, and 11 bases lay between the germline ends. This CDR3 has 13 residues. Germline-derived CDR1 and CDR2 are MNHEY and SVGAGI. The DNA of the CDR3 is TGTGCCAGCAGTTACTTGGAGGGTCAAGAGCAGTTCTTC. This codes for CASSYLEGQEQFF.

V is TRBV12-2 and J is TRBJ1-1. TRBV12-2 is designated a pseudogene. This CDR3 spans 17 amino acids. CDR3 amino acids: CASRPRVGEHMNTEAFF. The CDR3 nucleotides are TGTGCAAGTCGCCCTAGGGTTGGTGAACACATGAACACTGAAGCTTTCTTT.

The gene calls are TRBV18 and TRBJ1-1; D is perhaps TRBD1 (6 bases). Trimming cost V 3 bases and J 3 bases, with 17 bases left between them. The CDR3 is 16 residues long. CDR1 and CDR2 from the germline V gene are KGHSH and LQKENI. In nucleotides, the CDR3 is TGTGCCAGCTCACCCCCCCAGGGGATTTTGTACACTGAAGCTTTCTTT. The encoded protein is CASSPPQGILYTEAFF. The entire variable domain, with the rest obtained from reference TRBV18 and TRBJ1-1, is as follows: NAGVMQNPRHLVRRRGQEARLRCSPMKGHSHVYWYRQLPEEGLKFMVYLQKENIIDESGMPKERFSAEFPKEGPSILRIQQVVRGDSAAYFCASSPPQGILYTEAFFGQGTRLTVV.

This sequence joins TRBV6-6 and TRBJ1-1; 9 nucleotides align to TRBD1. Germline CDR1 reads MNHNY; CDR2 reads SVGAGI (reference sequence). The ends lost 2 bases at V and 5 bases at J; junction bases unmatched: 3. The CDR3 covers 14 residues. The CDR3 DNA follows: TGTGCCAGCAGTTACCTGGGACAGGGTACTGAAGCTTTCTTT. This translates into CASSYLGQGTEAFF.